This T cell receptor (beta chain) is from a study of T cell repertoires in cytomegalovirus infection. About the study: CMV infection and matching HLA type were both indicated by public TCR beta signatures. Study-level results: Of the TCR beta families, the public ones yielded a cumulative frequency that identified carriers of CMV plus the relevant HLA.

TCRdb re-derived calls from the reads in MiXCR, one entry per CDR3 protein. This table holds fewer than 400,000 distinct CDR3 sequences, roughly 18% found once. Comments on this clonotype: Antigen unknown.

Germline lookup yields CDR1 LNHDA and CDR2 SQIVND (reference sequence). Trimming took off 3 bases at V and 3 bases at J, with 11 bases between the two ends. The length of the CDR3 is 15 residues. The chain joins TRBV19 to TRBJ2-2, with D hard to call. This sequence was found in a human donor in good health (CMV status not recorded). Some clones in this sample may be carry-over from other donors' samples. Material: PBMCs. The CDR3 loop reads CASSMMYRDTGELFF. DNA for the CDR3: TGTGCCAGTAGTATGATGTACAGAGACACCGGGGAGCTGTTTTTT.